Shown below are 21 T cell receptor beta chains from a single sample sequenced in a study of blood T cells in healthy people across ages (dated by TCRdb to the mid-2010s). Libraries were built with 5' RACE. The sample was run on an Illumina HiSeq 2500. A second PCR of about 7 to 12 cycles was performed with a sample-barcoded 5' primer and a J-beta primer mix. TCRdb reprocessed the public reads (quality trimming at Q25 with fastp, clone calling with MiXCR) and kept in-frame beta chains. Rows matching on CDR3 protein sequence are summarized as one entry with the most common DNA and genes. The sample table holds hundreds of thousands of distinct CDR3 sequences, of which approximately 25% were seen once. Roughly a tenth of the sample is taken by the ten largest. The sample was also reused in another study, on T cells of mothers and their children.

Sequencing was done on a sample of blood. Every receptor here comes from a boy aged 5-17 years in good health.

This clonotype appeared a few times. The gene calls are TRBV28 and TRBJ2-7, with D uncertain. The V gene's germline CDR1 is MDHEN and CDR2 SYDVKM. The ends were cut back, 7 bases at V and 1 base at J, with 11 bases in the middle. CDR3 length: 13 residues. The CDR3 bases are TGTGCCAGCATAGAACAGAAATCCTACGAGCAGTACTTC. Translated: CASIEQKSYEQYF.

The chain uses TRBV5-1 and TRBJ2-7; TRBD1 aligns across 7 bases. The CDR3 contains 16 residues. Germline V lookup: CDR1 SGHRS, CDR2 YFSETQ. V shed 7 bases, J shed 3 bases, and the junction held 16 bases outside the gene matches. CDR3 bases: TGCGCCAGCGCACTTACCCGGGACAGCGGCGTCTACGAGCAGTACTTC. It is translated as CASALTRDSGVYEQYF.

This clonotype has just one count. This rearrangement joins TRBV7-2 to TRBJ2-1; 9 positions agree with TRBD2. Germline CDR1 is SGHTA and CDR2 is FQGNSA. The length of the CDR3 is 16 residues. Trimming took 5 bases from V and 4 from J; bases not matched to a gene: 9. DNA for the CDR3: TGTGCCAGCAGCACTCGAGGACTAGCGACTTACAATGAGCAGTTCTTC. Translation gives CASSTRGLATYNEQFF.

This clonotype was detected once. The V call is TRBV20-1, the J call TRBJ2-5; D gene uncertain. The DNA end favors TRBJ2-1, so the J call may be wrong. Germline V CDR1 and CDR2: DFQATT, SNEGSKA (reference sequence). The CDR3 is made up of 15 amino acids. CDR3 loop: CSARDRLLSYNEQFF. CDR3 DNA: TGCAGTGCTAGAGATAGGCTGCTTTCCTACAATGAGCAGTTCTTC.

V is TRBV27 and J is TRBJ2-6; either TRBD1 or TRBD2 may supply D (5 bases each). The V and J ends lost 8 bases and 9 bases respectively, with 17 bases between them. The CDR3 loop spans 14 amino acids. Germline values: CDR1 MNHEY, CDR2 SMNVEV (reference sequence). CDR3 DNA sequence: TGTGCCAGCGGCAAGGGCCGGGACGGCAACGTCCTGACTTTC. Translated, it gives CASGKGRDGNVLTF.

There are a few counts of this clonotype. One end of the junction fails to match germline, which may point to a read error. CDR3 amino acids: CASRLGGAGTNEKLFF. CDR3 nucleotides: TGTGCCAGCAGATTAGGGGGCGCGGGAACTAATGAAAAACTGTTTTTT. J is TRBJ1-4 and V is TRBV7-2; 7 bases align to TRBD1. There are 16 residues in the CDR3. Germline V gene data show CDR1 as SGHTA and CDR2 as FQGNSA. Variable domain in full (rest from reference TRBV7-2 and TRBJ1-4): GAGVSQSPSNKVTEKGKDVELRCDPISGHTALYWYRQSLGQGLEFLIYFQGNSAPDKSGLPSDRFSAERTGGSVSTLTIQRTQQEDSAVYLCASRLGGAGTNEKLFFGSGTQLSVL.

About this clonotype itself: The junction does not match germline at one end; this may be a read error. The chain joins TRBV5-1 to TRBJ2-7; D could derive from TRBD1 or TRBD2 (5 bases each). Looked up from germline, CDR1 is SGHRS and CDR2 is YFSETQ. CDR3 length: 16 residues. CDR3 sequence: CPSSLRGFDSSYEQYF. Here the CDR3 DNA reads TGCCCCAGCAGCTTGAGAGGGTTTGACAGCTCCTACGAGCAGTACTTC.

This clonotype was seen ten or more times. The rearrangement joins TRBV6-1 to TRBJ2-5; a possible D gene is TRBD2 (5 bases). Germline V gene data show CDR1 as MNHNS and CDR2 as SASEGT. This CDR3 is 13 amino acids long. Trimming took off 5 bases at V and 4 bases at J, with 11 bases between the two ends. CDR3 sequence: CASSPPGSETQYF. Written as DNA, the CDR3 is TGTGCCAGCAGTCCACCGGGGTCAGAGACCCAGTACTTC.

The chain joins TRBV12-3 or TRBV12-4 to TRBJ2-5; D may be TRBD2 (5 bases). Trimming cost V 3 bases and J 7 bases, with 6 bases left between them. The CDR3 sequence is 11 residues long. The CDR3 coding sequence is TGTGCCAGCAGTTTCGCGGGGACCCAGTACTTC. It translates to CASSFAGTQYF.

This clonotype was counted between two and nine times. The chain uses TRBV9 and TRBJ2-5, with 10 bases aligning to TRBD2. Germline CDR1 reads SGDLS; CDR2 reads YYNGEE. J was trimmed by 2 bases and V by 0 bases; bases with no gene match: 4. The length of the CDR3 is 16 residues. The CDR3, as DNA: TGTGCCAGCAGCGTAGGTACTAGCGGGGCGCAAGAGACCCAGTACTTC. Protein sequence: CASSVGTSGAQETQYF.

This clonotype was seen a handful of times. The gene calls are TRBV20-1 and TRBJ2-7; a weak D match, TRBD2 (5 bases). This CDR3 contains 15 residues. The germline V and J ends were trimmed by 1 base and 2 bases, with 15 bases remaining between them. CDR1 and CDR2 from the germline V gene are DFQATT and SNEGSKA (reference sequence). CDR3 DNA sequence: TGCAGTGCTAGAGGGGAGACTCATAATCCCTACGAGCAGTACTTC. Amino acid sequence: CSARGETHNPYEQYF.

This chain uses TRBV25-1 with TRBJ2-6; 11 bases map to TRBD1. The CDR3 spans 17 residues. J was trimmed by 0 bases and V by 6 bases; bases with no gene match: 4. Germline CDR1 reads MGHDK; CDR2 reads SYGVNS. CDR3 amino acids: CASRGTGGFSGANVLTF. The CDR3 DNA reads TGTGCCAGCAGGGGGACAGGGGGGTTCTCTGGGGCCAACGTCCTGACTTTC.

This clonotype was seen a few times. The chain recombines TRBV7-9 with TRBJ1-5; D is unresolved. V gave up 1 base and J gave up 4 bases, with 14 bases separating them. The germline V gene has CDR1 SEHNR and CDR2 FQNEAQ (reference sequence). This CDR3 has 16 residues. CDR3 protein: CASSLGGTASNQPQHF. The CDR3 nucleotides are TGTGCCAGCAGCTTAGGAGGTACGGCGTCTAATCAGCCCCAGCATTTT.

The V gene is TRBV11-2, the J gene TRBJ2-1; 12 bases are shared with TRBD2. V trimming: 6 bases; J trimming: 8 bases; junction bases outside the gene matches: 8. The CDR3 runs to 15 residues. In germline, CDR1 is SGHAT, CDR2 FQNNGV. The CDR3 here is CASRLGLAGVDEQFF. DNA for the CDR3: TGTGCCAGCAGGTTGGGACTAGCGGGTGTGGATGAGCAGTTCTTC.

This chain connects TRBV29-1 to TRBJ2-5; D is undetermined. Trimming removed 5 bases from V and 2 bases from J, with 12 bases in between. The CDR3 is made up of 13 amino acids. Germline lookup yields CDR1 SQVTM and CDR2 ANQGSEA. CDR3 sequence: CSVLKGGQETQYF. In nucleotides, the CDR3 is TGCAGCGTTTTAAAGGGCGGACAAGAGACCCAGTACTTC.

The genes are TRBV2 and TRBJ1-3, with 7 bases aligning to TRBD1. The CDR3 length is 16 residues. The V gene end was trimmed by 4 bases and the J gene end by 0 bases; junction bases not matched to a gene: 6. From germline, CDR1 is SNHLY and CDR2 FYNNEI. The CDR3 loop reads CASSVGDSRSGNTIYF. The DNA for the CDR3 is TGTGCCAGCAGTGTAGGGGACAGCCGCTCTGGAAACACCATATATTTT. The entire variable domain, with the rest obtained from reference TRBV2 and TRBJ1-3, is as follows: EPEVTQTPSHQVTQMGQEVILRCVPISNHLYFYWYRQILGQKVEFLVSFYNNEISEKSEIFDDQFSVERPDGSNFTLKIRSTKLEDSAMYFCASSVGDSRSGNTIYFGEGSWLTVV.

The chain has TRBV6-5 and TRBJ2-7; D is undetermined. This CDR3 has 15 amino acids. Germline lookup yields CDR1 MNHEY and CDR2 SVGAGI. Trimming took 4 bases from V and 3 from J, leaving 16 bases between them. CDR3 coding DNA: TGTGCCAGCAGTTTCCAGGCCGGTGAGAACTACGAGCAGTACTTC. It specifies CASSFQAGENYEQYF.

The J gene is TRBJ2-5, the V gene TRBV18; no firm D call. The last part of the DNA fits TRBJ2-7 better; the J call may be wrong. CDR3 length: 15 residues. The V gene's germline CDR1 is KGHSH and CDR2 LQKENI. The CDR3 region has the DNA TGTGCCAGCTCACCGTGGTCCGTGAGCCCCTACGAGCAGTACTTC. It translates to CASSPWSVSPYEQYF.

The rearrangement uses TRBV6-5 and TRBJ2-7; no clear D. The germline CDR1 and CDR2 sequences are MNHEY and SVGAGI. The V end was cut by 0 bases, the J end by 11 bases, with 14 bases between. The CDR3 extends over 13 amino acids. The CDR3 DNA follows: TGTGCCAGCAGTTACTCGAATCTGGGGATGGAGTACTTC. Its protein product is CASSYSNLGMEYF.

This clonotype was seen repeatedly, ten times or more. The chain recombines TRBV14 with TRBJ2-5; D is uncertain. The DNA end favors TRBJ2-1, so the J call may be wrong. CDR1 SGHDN and CDR2 FVKESK come from the germline V gene. The length of the CDR3 is 12 residues. The CDR3 sequence is CASSQEGGEQFF. CDR3 coding DNA: TGTGCCAGCAGCCAAGAGGGCGGTGAGCAGTTCTTC.

The rearrangement links TRBV12-5 to TRBJ2-2; 7 bases line up with TRBD1. The germline V gene encodes CDR1 LGHNT and CDR2 FRNRAP. CDR3 length: 16 amino acids. V trimming: 1 base; J trimming: 3 bases; junction bases outside the gene matches: 5. The CDR3 is CASGLGDRSYTGELFF. DNA of the CDR3: TGTGCTAGTGGTTTGGGGGACAGATCCTACACCGGGGAGCTGTTTTTT.